This T cell receptor beta chain appears in the sequencing data of a study of shared clonotypes between healthy human individuals. The overall study: Donors had three CD4 naive, three CD4 memory, two CD8 naive and one CD8 memory plate apiece.

As processed by the authors: Owing to the provision of junction-only sequences devoid of quality scores by immunoSEQ, filtering differed. TCRdb's copy holds only in-frame clones and misses some; the assay was immunoSEQ multiplex PCR. The V and J calls and clone size are taken from that table; D and trimming were inferred from the DNA. The table records about 1 million clones, about 80% of them present only once. This CDR3 is 14 amino acids long. Germline assignment: CDR1 KGHSH and CDR2 LQKENI. V trimming: 1 base; J trimming: 2 bases; junction bases outside the gene matches: 1. The chain employs TRBV18 and TRBJ2-7; 8 nucleotides agree with TRBD1. The TCR sequence derives from a man between 18 and 29 years old in good health. The material sequenced was memory CD4+ T cells sorted from blood. As for subset: CD45RA-negative fraction. The CDR3 is CASSPQQGAYEQYF. CDR3 bases: TGTGCCAGCTCACCACAACAGGGGGCCTACGAGCAGTACTTC. Filled out from reference TRBV18 and TRBJ2-7, the complete variable domain reads NAGVMQNPRHLVRRRGQEARLRCSPMKGHSHVYWYRQLPEEGLKFMVYLQKENIIDESGMPKERFSAEFPKEGPSILRIQQVVRGDSAAYFCASSPQQGAYEQYFGPGTRLTVT.